This TCR beta chain originates from a study of T-cell memory formation after mild COVID-19. Overall study findings and caveats: Among contracting clones, CD4+ were mainly CM/EM and CD8+ enriched in EMRA.

A single record per CDR3 protein comes from TCRdb applying MiXCR to the 5' RACE reads. The profile shows about 390,000 distinct CDR3 sequences, roughly 15% of them singletons. Germline V gene sequence: CDR1 SQVTM, CDR2 ANQGSEA. The CDR3 loop spans 13 amino acids. V was pared by 7 bases and J by 1 base, with 11 bases between. This clonotype has just a few counts. What it binds is unknown. The specimen sequenced was PBMCs or a T cell subset sorted from them (not recorded which). The V gene is TRBV29-1, the J gene TRBJ2-4; the D is unclear. The sequence was obtained from a man aged 18 to 29 who had mild COVID-19 (a few samples of this study predate the infection). Cell type and time point are not known. In nucleotides, the CDR3 is TGCAGCGCCCTGCCATACGCCAAAAACATTCAGTACTTC. This sequence encodes CSALPYAKNIQYF.